The following is a TCR beta chain sequence with its context. Followed longitudinally, the Seattle patients had been enrolled during active infection. The entry originates in a study of blood T cell repertoires in COVID-19. Study-level background: Samples of COVID-19 (acute and convalescent) were obtained from the United States, Italy and Spain.

The germline gives CDR1 LNHDA, CDR2 SQIVND (reference sequence). Trimming removed 6 bases at V and 7 bases at J, with 14 bases between. The CDR3 is 13 residues long. Authors' methods: Reference gene primer amplification gave nucleated cell count estimates. Libraries were prepared by immunoSEQ multiplex PCR; TCRdb keeps only in-frame clonotypes and omits some of them. V, J and clone size were drawn from that table, and D and trimming were deduced from the DNA. In the table there are 150,000 or so clones, roughly nine tenths of which are singletons. The gene calls are TRBV19 and TRBJ2-3, with D tentatively TRBD2 (6 bases). This receptor was identified in a man younger than 30 with COVID-19, enrolled during active disease. The sequencing input was peripheral blood. CDR3 sequence reads: CASRPAAGNTQYF. DNA for the CDR3: TGTGCCAGTAGGCCGGCGGCGGGAAATACGCAGTATTTT. The entire variable domain, with the rest obtained from reference TRBV19 and TRBJ2-3, is as follows: DGGITQSPKYLFRKEGQNVTLSCEQNLNHDAMYWYRQDPGQGLRLIYYSQIVNDFQKGDIAEGYSVSREKKESFPLTVTSAQKNPTAFYLCASRPAAGNTQYFGPGTRLTVL.